Listed here are 14 T cell receptor beta chains from one sample, sequenced in a study of blood T cell repertoires in COVID-19. Clones were read by immunoSEQ multiplex PCR, and TCRdb kept only the in-frame ones, dropping some. The sample has some 400,000 clones; roughly 90% are singletons. The specimen was peripheral blood. The origin of the receptors is a man between 18 and 29 years old with active or convalescent COVID-19.

V gene TRBV5-4 combines with J gene TRBJ2-5; the match to TRBD2 covers 7 bases. Germline values: CDR1 SGHNT, CDR2 YYREEE (reference sequence). V was clipped by 0 bases and J by 5 bases; unmatched bases: 4. The CDR3 covers 14 residues. CDR3 in DNA: TGTGCCAGCAGCTTGGTAGACGGGAGGGAGACCCAGTACTTC. Translated: CASSLVDGRETQYF.

This clone was picked up a small number of times. The chain links TRBV2 to TRBJ1-5; D may be TRBD1 (6 bases). V was shortened by 6 bases and J by 8 bases, with 17 bases between the two germline ends. The CDR3 runs to 14 residues. Germline V lookup: CDR1 SNHLY, CDR2 FYNNEI. The CDR3 here is CASRKQGTLEPQHF. The CDR3 nucleotides read TGTGCCAGCAGGAAACAGGGTACTTTAGAGCCCCAGCATTTT.

The chain recombines TRBV27 with TRBJ2-1, with D possibly matching TRBD1 (5 bases). Between the trimmed V and J ends, which lost 0 bases and 3 bases, there was a span of 15 bases. CDR3 length equals 17 residues. CDR1 is MNHEY and CDR2 is SMNVEV in the germline V gene (reference sequence). In nucleotides, the CDR3 is TGTGCCAGCAGTTTATCGGGGCGGACACATCTCTACAATGAGCAGTTCTTC. This encodes CASSLSGRTHLYNEQFF.

The chain has TRBV5-8 and TRBJ1-5, with 7 nucleotides matching TRBD1. Germline trimming cut 4 bases from V and 4 bases from J; bases unmatched to any gene: 8. The CDR3 runs to 15 residues. Germline-derived CDR1 and CDR2 are SGHTS and YDEGEE. The CDR3 DNA is TGTGCCAGCAGCCTTGGACAGGTCCGGAATCAGCCCCAGCATTTT. It yields the protein CASSLGQVRNQPQHF.

J is TRBJ1-4 and V is TRBV18; D is perhaps TRBD1 (6 bases). Germline V gene sequence: CDR1 KGHSH, CDR2 LQKENI. Trimming removed 4 bases at V and 6 bases at J, with 12 bases between. The CDR3 is made up of 14 amino acids. CDR3 sequence: CASSQDRKYEKLFF. Here the CDR3 DNA reads TGTGCCAGCTCACAGGACAGAAAATATGAAAAACTGTTTTTT.

The J gene is TRBJ1-2, the V gene TRBV30, with a tentative D call TRBD1 (5 bases). This CDR3 has 14 amino acids. CDR1 and CDR2 from the germline V gene are GTSNPN and SVGIG (reference sequence). V lost 5 bases, J lost 2 bases, and 15 bases lay in between. The chain's CDR3 is CAWSGGTANYGYTF. CDR3 DNA sequence: TGTGCCTGGTCCGGGGGGACCGCCAACTATGGCTACACCTTC.

In its sample, this clone was seen once. This chain connects TRBV28 to TRBJ1-2; 7 nucleotides line up with TRBD1. Trimming removed 6 bases from V and 4 bases from J; junction bases left unmatched: 11. Germline assignment: CDR1 MDHEN and CDR2 SYDVKM. This CDR3 comprises 15 residues. CDR3 nucleotides: TGTGCCAGCAGCTCACTTGGACAGGCGCCCTATGGCTACACCTTC. Protein product: CASSSLGQAPYGYTF.

This chain uses TRBV5-8 with TRBJ2-3; 7 nucleotides line up with TRBD2. Germline V gene sequence: CDR1 SGHTS, CDR2 YDEGEE. V gave up 3 bases and J gave up 0 bases; unmatched junction bases: 4. This CDR3 is 15 amino acids long. CDR3 sequence reads: CASSWEGKSTDTQYF. The CDR3, as DNA: TGTGCCAGCAGCTGGGAGGGCAAGAGCACAGATACGCAGTATTTT. The full variable domain, in which reference TRBV5-8 and TRBJ2-3 provide the parts outside the CDR3, is EAGVTQSPTHLIKTRGQQATLRCSPISGHTSVYWYQQALGLGLQFLLWYDEGEERNRGNFPPRFSGRQFPNYSSELNVNALELEDSALYLCASSWEGKSTDTQYFGPGTRLTVL.

The CDR3 protein is CASSQEGPGLAGGLGNEQFF. The CDR3 bases are TGTGCCAGCAGCCAAGAGGGTCCGGGACTAGCGGGGGGGCTTGGGAATGAGCAGTTCTTC. The V and J genes are TRBV3-1 (or the pseudogene TRBV3-2) and TRBJ2-1; 16 nucleotides line up with TRBD2. The ends lost 0 bases at V and 7 bases at J; junction bases unmatched: 12. This CDR3 contains 20 residues. CDR1 is LGHDT, CDR2 YNNKEL, per germline (reference sequence).

The chain joins TRBV5-5 to TRBJ1-4; TRBD1 agrees at 8 bases. The CDR3 is 15 amino acids. CDR1 and CDR2 from the germline V gene are SGHKS and YYEKEE (reference sequence). With 4 bases clipped from V and 4 bases from J, the junction kept 6 bases outside the gene matches. Here the CDR3 reads CASSGPGQDNEKLFF. CDR3 bases: TGTGCCAGCAGCGGCCCGGGACAGGATAATGAAAAACTGTTTTTT. The complete variable domain, with remaining parts taken from reference TRBV5-5 and TRBJ1-4, reads DAGVTQSPTHLIKTRGQQVTLRCSPISGHKSVSWYQQVLGQGPQFIFQYYEKEERGRGNFPDRFSARQFPNYSSELNVNALLLGDSALYLCASSGPGQDNEKLFFGSGTQLSVL.

The rearrangement joins TRBV6-4 to TRBJ2-1; 10 nucleotides align to TRBD2. From germline, CDR1 is MRHNA and CDR2 SNTAGT. This CDR3 is 15 amino acids long. With 4 bases clipped from V and 6 bases from J, the junction kept 6 bases outside the gene matches. The CDR3 coding sequence is TGTGCCAGCAGTGTGCTAGCGGGAGCCCCCAATGAGCAGTTCTTC. Protein sequence: CASSVLAGAPNEQFF.

This sequence joins TRBV11-2 and TRBJ1-5; D is unclear. Germline V gene data show CDR1 as SGHAT and CDR2 as FQNNGV. This CDR3 spans 14 amino acids. V was trimmed by 0 bases and J by 5 bases, leaving 8 bases between them. In nucleotides, the CDR3 is TGTGCCAGCAGCTTAGATCCGGTTTATCAGCCCCAGCATTTT. Translated, it gives CASSLDPVYQPQHF.

This sequence joins TRBV4-1 and TRBJ2-7; 9 nucleotides align to TRBD1. Germline V lookup: CDR1 MGHRA, CDR2 YSYEKL. This CDR3 is 15 amino acids long. Unmatched junction bases numbered 7, after V lost 2 bases and J lost 5 bases. This CDR3 is CASSQTGTGWDEQYF. The CDR3, as DNA: TGCGCCAGCAGCCAAACCGGGACAGGGTGGGACGAGCAGTACTTC.

The chain is built from TRBV7-9 and TRBJ2-5; no clear D. The CDR3 runs to 14 residues. V was pared by 4 bases and J by 0 bases, with 9 bases between. Germline V gene lookup returns CDR1 SEHNR and CDR2 FQNEAQ (reference sequence). The CDR3 loop is CASSSWAHQETQYF. The CDR3 nucleotides are TGTGCCAGCAGCTCATGGGCCCACCAAGAGACCCAGTACTTC.